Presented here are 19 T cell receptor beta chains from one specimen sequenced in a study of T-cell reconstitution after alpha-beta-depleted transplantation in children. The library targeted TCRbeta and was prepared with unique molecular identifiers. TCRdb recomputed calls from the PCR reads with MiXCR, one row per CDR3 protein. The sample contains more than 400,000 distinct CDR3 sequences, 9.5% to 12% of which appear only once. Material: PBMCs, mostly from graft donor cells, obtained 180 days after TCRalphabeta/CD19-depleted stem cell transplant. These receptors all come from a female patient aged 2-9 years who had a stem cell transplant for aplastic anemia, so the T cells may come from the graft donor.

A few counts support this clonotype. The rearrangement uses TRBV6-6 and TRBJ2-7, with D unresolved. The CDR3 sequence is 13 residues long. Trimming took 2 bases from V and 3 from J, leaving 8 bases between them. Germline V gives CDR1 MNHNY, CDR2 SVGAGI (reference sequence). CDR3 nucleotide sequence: TGTGCCAGCAGTTACGACGGCCGCTACGAGCAGTACGTC. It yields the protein CASSYDGRYEQYV.

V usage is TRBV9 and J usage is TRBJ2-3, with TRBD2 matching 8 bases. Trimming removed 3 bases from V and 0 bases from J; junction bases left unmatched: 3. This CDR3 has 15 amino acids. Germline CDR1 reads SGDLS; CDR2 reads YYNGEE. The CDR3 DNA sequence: TGTGCCAGCAGCGGAGCGGGAGTGAGCACAGATACGCAGTATTTT. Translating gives CASSGAGVSTDTQYF.

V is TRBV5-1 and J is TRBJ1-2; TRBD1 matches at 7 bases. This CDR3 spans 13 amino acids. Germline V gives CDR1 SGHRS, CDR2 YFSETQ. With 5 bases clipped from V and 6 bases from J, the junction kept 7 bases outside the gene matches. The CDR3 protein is CASRSTGTDGYTF. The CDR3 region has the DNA TGCGCCAGCAGATCGACAGGGACGGATGGCTACACCTTC.

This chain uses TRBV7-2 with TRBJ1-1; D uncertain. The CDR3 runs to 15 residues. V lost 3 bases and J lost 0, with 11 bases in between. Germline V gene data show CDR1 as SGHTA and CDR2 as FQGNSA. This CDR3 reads CASSFGSTLNTEAFF. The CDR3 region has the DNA TGTGCCAGCAGCTTTGGGAGTACCTTGAACACTGAAGCTTTCTTT.

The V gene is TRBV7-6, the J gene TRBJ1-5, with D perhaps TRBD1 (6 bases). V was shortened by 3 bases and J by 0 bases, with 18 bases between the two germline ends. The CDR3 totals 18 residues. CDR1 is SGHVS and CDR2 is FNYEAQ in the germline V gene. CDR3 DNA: TGTGCCAGCAGCTTGGGGGCATTTGGGGTCTATAGCAATCAGCCCCAGCATTTT. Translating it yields CASSLGAFGVYSNQPQHF.

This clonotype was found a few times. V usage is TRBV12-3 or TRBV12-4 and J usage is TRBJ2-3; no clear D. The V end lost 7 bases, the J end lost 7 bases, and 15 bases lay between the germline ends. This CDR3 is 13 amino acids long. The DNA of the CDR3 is TGTGCCAGCACCAACCTTCACTTCAATACGCAGTATTTT. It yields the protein CASTNLHFNTQYF.

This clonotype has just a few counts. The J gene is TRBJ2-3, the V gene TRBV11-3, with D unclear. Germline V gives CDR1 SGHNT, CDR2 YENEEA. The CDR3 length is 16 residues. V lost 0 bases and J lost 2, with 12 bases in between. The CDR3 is CASSLDLRRYTDTQYF. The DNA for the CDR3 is TGTGCCAGCAGCTTAGACCTTCGGAGATACACAGATACGCAGTATTTT.

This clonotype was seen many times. DNA for the CDR3: TGTGCCATATCACCCAGGGGGGCCCAAGAGACCCAGTACTTC. Translating gives CAISPRGAQETQYF. The chain employs TRBV10-3 and TRBJ2-5, with D perhaps matching TRBD1 (7 bases). With 9 bases removed from V and 1 base from J, the gap between germline ends came to 15 bases. Germline lookup yields CDR1 ENHRY and CDR2 SYGVKD. This CDR3 comprises 14 residues.

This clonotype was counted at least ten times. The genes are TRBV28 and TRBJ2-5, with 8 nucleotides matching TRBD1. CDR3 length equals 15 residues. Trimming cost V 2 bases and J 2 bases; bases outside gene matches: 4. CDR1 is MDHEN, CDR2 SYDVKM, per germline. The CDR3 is CASSLLQGAQETQYF. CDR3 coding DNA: TGTGCCAGCAGTTTACTCCAGGGGGCACAAGAGACCCAGTACTTC.

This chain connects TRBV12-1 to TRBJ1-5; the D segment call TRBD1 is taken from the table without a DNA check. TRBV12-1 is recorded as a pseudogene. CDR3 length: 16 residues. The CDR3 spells CASSPGRSYSNQPQHF. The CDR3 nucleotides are TGTGCCAGCAGCCCGGGGCGCAGTTACAGCAATCAGCCCCAGCATTTT.

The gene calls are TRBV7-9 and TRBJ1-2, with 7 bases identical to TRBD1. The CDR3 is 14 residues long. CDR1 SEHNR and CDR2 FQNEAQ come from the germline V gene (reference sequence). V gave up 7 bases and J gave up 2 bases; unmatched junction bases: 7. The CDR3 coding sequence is TGTGCCAGCACCCTTTCGGGACAGAACTATGGCTACACCTTC. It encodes CASTLSGQNYGYTF. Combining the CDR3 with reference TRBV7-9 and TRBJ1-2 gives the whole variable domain DTGVSQNPRHKITKRGQNVTFRCDPISEHNRLYWYRQTLGQGPEFLTYFQNEAQLEKSRLLSDRFSAERPKGSFSTLEIQRTEQGDSAMYLCASTLSGQNYGYTFGSGTRLTVV.

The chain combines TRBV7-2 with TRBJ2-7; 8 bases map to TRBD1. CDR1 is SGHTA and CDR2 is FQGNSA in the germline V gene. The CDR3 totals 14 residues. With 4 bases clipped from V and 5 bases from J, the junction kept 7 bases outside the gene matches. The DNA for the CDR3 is TGTGCCAGCAGCTCGCCCTTGGACAGGGACGAGCAGTACTTC. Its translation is CASSSPLDRDEQYF. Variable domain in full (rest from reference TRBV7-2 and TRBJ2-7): GAGVSQSPSNKVTEKGKDVELRCDPISGHTALYWYRQSLGQGLEFLIYFQGNSAPDKSGLPSDRFSAERTGGSVSTLTIQRTQQEDSAVYLCASSSPLDRDEQYFGPGTRLTVT.

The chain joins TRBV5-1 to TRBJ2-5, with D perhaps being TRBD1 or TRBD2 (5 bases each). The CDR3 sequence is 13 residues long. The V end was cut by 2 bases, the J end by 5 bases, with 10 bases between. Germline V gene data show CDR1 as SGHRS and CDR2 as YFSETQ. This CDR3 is CASSFLGDETQYF. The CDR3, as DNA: TGCGCCAGCAGCTTTTTGGGGGATGAGACCCAGTACTTC.

The CDR3 protein is CASILLSGNTGELFF. The DNA for the CDR3 is TGTGCCAGCATCTTACTCAGTGGGAACACCGGGGAGCTGTTTTTT. The chain couples TRBV12-3 or TRBV12-4 to TRBJ2-2; the D is unclear. Trimming pared 7 bases from V and 1 base from J, leaving 13 bases between. The CDR3 length is 15 residues.

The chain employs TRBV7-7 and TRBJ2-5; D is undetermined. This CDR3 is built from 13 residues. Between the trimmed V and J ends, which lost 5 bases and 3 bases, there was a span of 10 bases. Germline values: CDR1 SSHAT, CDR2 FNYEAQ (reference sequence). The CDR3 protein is CASSRNLKETQYF. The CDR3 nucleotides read TGTGCCAGCAGCCGTAATCTTAAAGAGACCCAGTACTTC.

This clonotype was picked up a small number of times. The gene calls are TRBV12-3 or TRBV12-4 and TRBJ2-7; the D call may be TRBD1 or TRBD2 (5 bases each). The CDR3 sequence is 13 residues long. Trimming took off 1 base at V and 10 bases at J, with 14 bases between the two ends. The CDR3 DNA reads TGTGCCAGCAGTTTAGGGGACCGCGTTCCCCAGTACGTC. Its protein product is CASSLGDRVPQYV.

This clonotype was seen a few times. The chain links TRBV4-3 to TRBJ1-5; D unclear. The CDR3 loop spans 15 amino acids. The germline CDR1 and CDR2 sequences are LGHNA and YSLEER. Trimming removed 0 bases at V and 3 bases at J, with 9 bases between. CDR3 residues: CASSQEAGFNQPQHF. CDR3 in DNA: TGCGCCAGCAGCCAAGAGGCAGGCTTCAATCAGCCCCAGCATTTT.

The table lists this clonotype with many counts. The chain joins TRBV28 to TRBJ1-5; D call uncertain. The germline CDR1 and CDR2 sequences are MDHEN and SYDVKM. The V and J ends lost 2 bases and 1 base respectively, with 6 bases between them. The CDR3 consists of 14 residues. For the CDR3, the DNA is TGTGCCAGCAGTTTAACCGGAAGCAATCAGCCCCAGCATTTT. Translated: CASSLTGSNQPQHF.

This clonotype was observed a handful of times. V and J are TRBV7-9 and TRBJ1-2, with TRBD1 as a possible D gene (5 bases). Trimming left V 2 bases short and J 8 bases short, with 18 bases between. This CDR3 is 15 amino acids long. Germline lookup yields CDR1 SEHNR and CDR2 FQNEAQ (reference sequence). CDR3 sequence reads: CASSLLSRVGAGYTF. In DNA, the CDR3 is TGTGCCAGCAGCTTATTATCCCGTGTAGGGGCAGGCTACACCTTC.